What follows is one TCR beta chain and its context. The authors' processing: Reference gene primer amplification gave estimated nucleated cell counts. Clones were sequenced by immunoSEQ multiplex PCR, and TCRdb holds only the in-frame ones, with some missing. That table gives V, J and clone size, and the DNA gave D and trimming. The sample holds about 140,000 clones, around 80% seen once. The V and J ends lost 5 bases and 2 bases, in that order; junction bases with no gene match: 3. CDR3 size: 15 residues. The germline V gene has CDR1 MNHEY and CDR2 SVGAGI. These data originate in a study of blood T cell repertoires in COVID-19. Overall study context: Samples came from the United States, Italy and Spain, spanning acute and convalescent COVID-19.

Clinical histories supplied by participants themselves formed the basis of cohort assignment. No more than 2 weeks before study entry, exposed participants had met a case of COVID-19. Source material: PBMCs or T cells enriched from blood (not recorded which). The chain is built from TRBV6-5 and TRBJ2-7, with 13 bases that match TRBD2. The receptor comes from a man between 70 and 80 years old who had been exposed to COVID-19. Here the CDR3 DNA reads TGTGCCAGCAGTCTACTAGCGGGAGGGCCCTACGAGCAGTACTTC. This codes for CASSLLAGGPYEQYF.